This TCR beta chain comes out of a study of T cells in Graves' hyperthyroidism and ophthalmopathy. Study-level results: The model's output predicted ophthalmopathy at a median of roughly 6.9 months prior to onset. From stable hyperthyroidism, ophthalmopathy was set apart by a 13 V-J model.

This clonotype was detected many times. The antigen remains unidentified. There were TCR beta CDR3 regions amplified from RNA transcripts. TCR CDR3 regions were first amplified by RT-PCR with HTBI primers. TCRdb re-derived calls from the multiplex PCR reads in MiXCR, one entry per CDR3 protein. Of under 350,000 distinct CDR3 sequences in the sample, roughly a fifth were seen once. This CDR3 is 15 amino acids long. Looked up from germline, CDR1 is MDHEN and CDR2 is SYDVKM. The ends lost 6 bases at V and 10 bases at J; junction bases unmatched: 9. Sequencing input: blood. The chain combines TRBV28 with TRBJ2-1; 13 nucleotides line up with TRBD2. The receptor comes from a woman aged 45-65 years with Graves' hyperthyroidism. CDR3 DNA sequence: TGTGCCAGCAGCCCACTAGCGGGAGGGCGAGGGGAGCAGTTCTTC. Translating gives CASSPLAGGRGEQFF.